This record concerns one TCR beta chain sequence. This clone was found many times. Its cognate antigen has yet to be identified. No base quality information exists; no much larger clone differs at one position. This entry is derived from a study of metastatic and nonmetastatic thyroid tumors (dated by TCRdb to about 2020). Context from the whole study: Repertoires were compared across peripheral blood and tumor or nodule tissue samples from malignant and benign thyroid patients. Results and caveats for the whole study, not just this receptor: TCR beta diversity was reported as significantly higher in malignant tumors than in benign nodules, in both blood and tumor samples.

Libraries were built with PCR. TCRdb shows the sequencer as Illumina HiSeq 4000. High-throughput sequencing was used to profile the TCR beta-chain CDR3 region of every patient. Processing in the source paper ran as follows. A classifier to discriminate distant-metastatic papillary thyroid cancer patients was built from CDR3 differences across clinicopathological groups. The Shannon index was used to assess repertoire diversity, and the Morisita-Horn index was used to assess tumor-blood repertoire similarity. The public reads were quality trimmed at Q25 with fastp and then assembled into clones with MiXCR by TCRdb, keeping productive beta chains. TCRdb's processing, not the study's, gives the V and J calls here. This sample gives tens of thousands of clones in total; under 15% of them show up just once. The ten largest clones capture 7% to 10% of the sample. Before undergoing thyroid surgery, none of the patients had been given any kind of treatment. Using T-cell receptor beta sequencing, the study looked back at clinical samples from patients collected from the early 2010s to the late 2010s.

Input material: tumor tissue. The sequence was collected from a female donor with papillary thyroid cancer or a benign thyroid nodule (not recorded which). Some clones in this sample may be carry-over from other donors' samples.

This receptor has the CDR3 CAWRDGSSYEQYF. The sequenced DNA is TGTGCCTGGAGGGACGGGAGCTCCTACGAGCAGTACTTC. This chain is built from TRBV30 and TRBJ2-7, and possibly TRBD2, on 6 matching bases. The germline V gene (reference sequence) supplies CDR1 GTSNPN and CDR2 SVGIG. The V and J ends are trimmed by 3 bases and 0 bases, leaving 9 bases between them. The CDR3 goes from the cysteine to the phenylalanine over 13 residues. The CDR3 DNA has 39 bases and is translated from base 1.